The next 17 T cell receptor beta chains were all read from a single sample in a study of Graves' ophthalmopathy and Graves' hyperthyroidism. Researchers took RNA transcripts and amplified TCR beta CDR3 regions from them. Following a first-round RT-PCR that used HTBI primers, a second-round multiplex PCR was carried out. In TCRdb, the multiplex PCR reads were re-called with MiXCR into one record per CDR3 protein. The profile covers roughly 610,000 distinct CDR3 sequences, with roughly 20% appearing a single time and approximately 7% taken by the ten largest. Sequencing was carried out using peripheral blood. Receptors were obtained from a woman younger than 30 with stable Graves' hyperthyroidism. Some clones in this sample may be carry-over from other donors' samples.

This clonotype has at least ten counts. The rearrangement joins TRBV28 to TRBJ1-6; D is possibly TRBD1 (5 bases). V gave up 8 bases and J gave up 0 bases, with 20 bases separating them. This CDR3 has 18 amino acids. Germline lookup yields CDR1 MDHEN and CDR2 SYDVKM. The CDR3 loop reads CASDRTGTDSSYNSPLHF. The CDR3 coding sequence is TGTGCCAGCGATCGCACCGGGACCGATAGCTCCTATAATTCACCCCTCCACTTT. Full variable domain (rest looked up from reference TRBV28 and TRBJ1-6): DVKVTQSSRYLVKRTGEKVFLECVQDMDHENMFWYRQDPGLGLRLIYFSYDVKMKEKGDIPEGYSVSREKKERFSLILESASTNQTSMYLCASDRTGTDSSYNSPLHFGNGTRLTVT.

The chain couples TRBV18 to TRBJ1-2, with 7 bases that match TRBD1. CDR1 is KGHSH, CDR2 LQKENI, per germline. V shed 3 bases and J 8 bases; nucleotides not matched to a gene: 12. The CDR3 length is 15 residues. The CDR3: CASSPSSRTGEGYTF. The CDR3 nucleotides are TGTGCCAGCTCACCTAGTAGCCGGACAGGTGAAGGCTACACCTTC.

This clonotype was observed many times. The chain couples TRBV28 to TRBJ1-5; no firm D call. The CDR3 runs 12 residues. Germline V gene sequence: CDR1 MDHEN, CDR2 SYDVKM. V lost 8 bases and J lost 9, with 14 bases in between. The CDR3 nucleotides read TGTGCCAGCGGCCCCCTCGGTCGGCCCCAGCATTTT. This gives the protein CASGPLGRPQHF.

The chain recombines TRBV2 with TRBJ1-6, with D tentatively TRBD1 (6 bases). CDR3 length: 13 residues. The ends were cut back, 7 bases at V and 7 bases at J, with 11 bases in the middle. CDR1 is SNHLY, CDR2 FYNNEI, per germline. Here the CDR3 DNA reads TGTGCCAGCATTCTCCAGGGGAATTCACCCCTCCACTTT. Protein product: CASILQGNSPLHF.

This clonotype was recorded many times. V gene TRBV6-1 combines with J gene TRBJ1-5; no clear D. This CDR3 spans 12 amino acids. Germline V gene data show CDR1 as MNHNS and CDR2 as SASEGT. Trimming left V 4 bases short and J 5 bases short, with 6 bases between. The CDR3 sequence: CASSALDQPQHF. CDR3 sequence (DNA): TGTGCCAGCAGTGCTTTGGATCAGCCCCAGCATTTT.

This clonotype was seen many times. Sequence at one end of the junction differs from germline and may be a read error. The chain employs TRBV29-1 and TRBJ2-4; 9 bases agree with TRBD2. The CDR3 is 13 residues long. Per germline, CDR1 SQVTM and CDR2 ANQGSEA. CDR3 region: CSVGAGGGNIKYF. The CDR3 bases are TGCAGCGTCGGAGCGGGGGGCGGGAACATTAAGTACTTC.

The chain uses TRBV4-1 and TRBJ2-7, with a possible D match to TRBD2 (6 bases). V lost 0 bases and J lost 2, with 11 bases in between. The germline CDR1 and CDR2 sequences are MGHRA and YSYEKL. The CDR3 loop spans 15 amino acids. The CDR3 protein is CASSQEGLTTYEQYF. DNA of the CDR3: TGCGCCAGCAGCCAAGAGGGACTTACGACCTACGAGCAGTACTTC.

This chain links TRBV6-2 or TRBV6-3 with TRBJ1-5; 7 bases align to TRBD1. The germline gives CDR1 MNHEY, CDR2 SVGEGT. The CDR3 runs 15 residues. Unmatched junction bases numbered 5, after V lost 0 bases and J lost 6 bases. The CDR3 region is CASSYSQGRVQPQHF. CDR3 nucleotides: TGTGCCAGCAGTTACTCACAGGGGAGGGTTCAGCCCCAGCATTTT.

The CDR3 DNA reads TGTGCCAGCTCCAAGGGACAGCAAGTACGCTACGAGCAGTACTTC. As protein: CASSKGQQVRYEQYF. The gene calls are TRBV6-1 and TRBJ2-7; 7 bases are shared with TRBD1. The germline V gene encodes CDR1 MNHNS and CDR2 SASEGT. CDR3 size: 15 residues. The ends lost 8 bases at V and 3 bases at J; junction bases unmatched: 13.

This clonotype was seen at least ten times. The chain has TRBV6-2 or TRBV6-3 and TRBJ1-2; no definite D call. CDR1 is MNHEY, CDR2 SVGEGT, per germline. The CDR3 is 13 amino acids. The V end lost 6 bases, the J end lost 2 bases, and 10 bases lay between the germline ends. CDR3 coding DNA: TGTGCCAGCAGATCTCAAGAAAACTATGGCTACACCTTC. Amino acid sequence: CASRSQENYGYTF.

This clonotype was counted a few times. This chain joins TRBV15 and TRBJ1-1, with D hard to call. The germline V gene has CDR1 LNHNV and CDR2 YYDKDF (reference sequence). V gave up 8 bases and J gave up 4 bases, with 14 bases separating them. The length of the CDR3 is 13 residues. CDR3 residues: CATGTPAGTEAFF. Here the CDR3 DNA reads TGTGCCACCGGAACTCCGGCGGGCACTGAAGCTTTCTTT.

This clonotype was detected many times. The rearrangement links TRBV30 to TRBJ2-2; 9 bases are a match to TRBD2. Trimming took 6 bases from V and 1 from J; bases not matched to a gene: 6. The CDR3 covers 15 residues. Germline V gives CDR1 GTSNPN, CDR2 SVGIG (reference sequence). The CDR3 spells CACRVSGRNTGELFF. The DNA for the CDR3 is TGTGCCTGTCGGGTTAGCGGGAGGAACACCGGGGAGCTGTTTTTT. Full variable domain (missing parts from reference TRBV30 and TRBJ2-2): SQTIHQWPATLVQPVGSPLSLECTVEGTSNPNLYWYRQAAGRGLQLLFYSVGIGQISSEVPQNLSASRPQDRQFILSSKKLLLSDSGFYLCACRVSGRNTGELFFGEGSRLTVL.

This clonotype has a count of ten or more. V and J are TRBV12-3 or TRBV12-4 and TRBJ1-6; possibly TRBD1 for D (6 bases). The V and J ends lost 7 bases and 7 bases respectively, with 17 bases between them. CDR3 length: 15 residues. The chain's CDR3 is CASTPVGGANSPLHF. The DNA for the CDR3 is TGTGCCAGCACTCCGGTGGGGGGCGCGAATTCACCCCTCCACTTT.

This clonotype has only a few counts. The chain combines TRBV7-2 with TRBJ2-5; 15 nucleotides agree with TRBD2. The V segment lost 3 bases and the J segment 6 bases; nucleotides outside the gene matches: 5. This CDR3 comprises 16 residues. Germline V gene lookup returns CDR1 SGHTA and CDR2 FQGNSA. This CDR3 is CASSLGLAGGLKTQYF. CDR3 DNA: TGTGCCAGCAGCTTGGGACTAGCGGGGGGCCTTAAGACCCAGTACTTC.

This clonotype has ten or more counts. The V gene is TRBV10-3, the J gene TRBJ1-2, with D hard to call. The CDR3 consists of 12 residues. Germline V gene lookup returns CDR1 ENHRY and CDR2 SYGVKD. V was clipped by 1 base and J by 7 bases, with 7 bases between them. CDR3 nucleotide sequence: TGTGCCATCAGTGAGTTGGGCGGTGGCTACACCTTC. This sequence encodes CAISELGGGYTF.

The rearrangement uses TRBV6-1 and TRBJ1-1; TRBD1 is a possible D gene (5 bases). This CDR3 comprises 14 residues. Between the trimmed V and J ends, which lost 7 bases and 0 bases, there was a span of 12 bases. Germline V gives CDR1 MNHNS, CDR2 SASEGT. CDR3 sequence reads: CASTWGFMNTEAFF. CDR3 sequence (DNA): TGTGCCAGCACATGGGGCTTTATGAACACTGAAGCTTTCTTT.

In its sample, this clonotype was seen many times. Sequence at one end of the junction differs from germline and may be a read error. V is TRBV6-2 or TRBV6-3 and J is TRBJ1-5; possible D gene TRBD1, 5 bases. The germline V gene encodes CDR1 MNHEY and CDR2 SVGEGT. This CDR3 has 15 residues. The CDR3 is CTSSYRGSGNQPQHF. The CDR3, as DNA: TGTACCAGCAGTTACCGGGGCTCTGGCAATCAGCCCCAGCATTTT.